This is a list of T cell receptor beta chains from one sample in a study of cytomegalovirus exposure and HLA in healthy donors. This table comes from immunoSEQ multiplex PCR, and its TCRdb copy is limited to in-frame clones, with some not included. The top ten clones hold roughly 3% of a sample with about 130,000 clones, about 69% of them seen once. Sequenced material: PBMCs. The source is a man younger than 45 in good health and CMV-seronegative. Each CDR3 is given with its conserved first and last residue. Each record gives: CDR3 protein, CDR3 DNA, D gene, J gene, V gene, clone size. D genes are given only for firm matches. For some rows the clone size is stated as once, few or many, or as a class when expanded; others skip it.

CDR3 protein: CASSEDETENYGYTF; CDR3 DNA: TGTGCCAGCAGTGAAGATGAGACAGAGAACTATGGCTACACCTTC; D gene: NA; J gene: TRBJ1-2; V gene: TRBV6-1; clone size: NA
CDR3 protein: CASSPGTVVETQYF; CDR3 DNA: TGTGCCAGCAGCCCTGGGACAGTGGTAGAGACCCAGTACTTC; D gene: TRBD1; J gene: TRBJ2-5; V gene: TRBV5-6; clone size: NA
CDR3 protein: CSVMSQGVPEAFF; CDR3 DNA: TGCAGCGTTATGTCCCAGGGGGTTCCTGAAGCTTTCTTT; D gene: TRBD1; J gene: TRBJ1-1; V gene: TRBV29-1; clone size: few
CDR3 protein: CASSIRGSLWEQYF; CDR3 DNA: TGTGCCAGTAGTATCAGAGGGAGTCTTTGGGAGCAGTACTTC; D gene: NA; J gene: TRBJ2-7; V gene: TRBV19; clone size: NA
CDR3 protein: CSVVSGGVGDQPQHF; CDR3 DNA: TGCAGCGTTGTCTCGGGGGGGGTAGGTGATCAGCCCCAGCATTTT; D gene: NA; J gene: TRBJ1-5; V gene: TRBV29-1; clone size: NA
CDR3 protein: CASSYWSGTGHSPLHF; CDR3 DNA: TGTGCCAGCAGTTACTGGTCCGGGACAGGGCATTCACCCCTCCACTTT; D gene: TRBD1; J gene: TRBJ1-6; V gene: TRBV6-5; clone size: NA
CDR3 protein: CASRRDNTEAFF; CDR3 DNA: TGTGCCAGCAGACGAGATAACACTGAAGCTTTCTTT; D gene: NA; J gene: TRBJ1-1; V gene: TRBV6-5; clone size: once
CDR3 protein: CASSLGPVYNEQFF; CDR3 DNA: TGTGCCAGCAGTTTAGGGCCAGTTTACAATGAGCAGTTCTTC; D gene: NA; J gene: TRBJ2-1; V gene: TRBV27; clone size: NA
CDR3 protein: CASSTSGPYGYTF; CDR3 DNA: TGTGCCAGCAGTACTTCAGGGCCCTATGGCTACACCTTC; D gene: NA; J gene: TRBJ1-2; V gene: TRBV5-4; clone size: NA
CDR3 protein: CASSPDISGSSYNEQFF; CDR3 DNA: TGTGCCAGCTCACCCGACATTAGCGGCAGCTCCTACAATGAGCAGTTCTTC; D gene: NA; J gene: TRBJ2-1; V gene: TRBV18; clone size: once
CDR3 protein: CASSLTITGELFF; CDR3 DNA: TGTGCCAGCAGCTTAACTATCACCGGGGAGCTGTTTTTT; D gene: NA; J gene: TRBJ2-2; V gene: TRBV7-3; clone size: NA
CDR3 protein: CASTRLAGGAEQYF; CDR3 DNA: TGTGCCAGCACCCGACTGGCAGGGGGCGCTGAGCAGTACTTC; D gene: TRBD1; J gene: TRBJ2-7; V gene: TRBV6-5; clone size: NA
CDR3 protein: CASSQERFSYEQYF; CDR3 DNA: TGCGCCAGCAGCCAAGAGCGGTTCTCCTACGAGCAGTACTTC; D gene: NA; J gene: TRBJ2-7; V gene: TRBV4-3; clone size: NA
CDR3 protein: CASSSQGAWTEAFF; CDR3 DNA: TGTGCCAGCAGTTCACAGGGGGCTTGGACTGAAGCTTTCTTT; D gene: TRBD1; J gene: TRBJ1-1; V gene: TRBV6-1; clone size: NA
CDR3 protein: CASRDRHYEQYF; CDR3 DNA: TGTGCCAGCCGGGACAGACACTACGAGCAGTACTTC; D gene: TRBD1; J gene: TRBJ2-7; V gene: TRBV27; clone size: NA
CDR3 protein: CASSFYDRYQETQYF; CDR3 DNA: TGTGCCAGCAGCTTTTACGACAGATACCAAGAGACCCAGTACTTC; D gene: NA; J gene: TRBJ2-5; V gene: TRBV7-9; clone size: NA
CDR3 protein: CASSFRGQNGEQYF; CDR3 DNA: TGTGCCAGCAGCTTCCGGGGACAGAACGGCGAGCAGTACTTC; D gene: TRBD1; J gene: TRBJ2-7; V gene: TRBV7-9; clone size: few
CDR3 protein: CAWSGDRGQENEKLFF; CDR3 DNA: TGTGCCTGGAGTGGGGACAGGGGGCAAGAGAATGAAAAACTGTTTTTT; D gene: TRBD1; J gene: TRBJ1-4; V gene: TRBV30; clone size: NA
CDR3 protein: CASSLDRGQFTF; CDR3 DNA: TGCGCCAGCAGCTTGGATAGGGGGCAATTCACCTTC; D gene: TRBD1; J gene: TRBJ1-2; V gene: TRBV5-1; clone size: few
CDR3 protein: CASSLDRGLTEAFF; CDR3 DNA: TGTGCCAGCAGCTTAGACAGGGGTTTGACTGAAGCTTTCTTT; D gene: TRBD1; J gene: TRBJ1-1; V gene: TRBV7-6; clone size: NA
CDR3 protein: CASLTDMNTEAFF; CDR3 DNA: TGTGCCAGCCTGACAGACATGAACACTGAAGCTTTCTTT; D gene: NA; J gene: TRBJ1-1; V gene: TRBV2; clone size: NA
CDR3 protein: CASSQTPGGGYTF; CDR3 DNA: TGCGCCAGCAGCCAGACACCCGGAGGGGGCTACACCTTC; D gene: NA; J gene: TRBJ1-2; V gene: TRBV4-1; clone size: NA
CDR3 protein: CASSVGQGKGQPQHF; CDR3 DNA: TGTGCCAGCAGCGTAGGACAGGGGAAAGGTCAGCCCCAGCATTTT; D gene: TRBD1; J gene: TRBJ1-5; V gene: TRBV9; clone size: few
CDR3 protein: CASSIQGASGYTF; CDR3 DNA: TGCGCCAGCAGCATACAGGGGGCGTCCGGCTACACCTTC; D gene: TRBD1; J gene: TRBJ1-2; V gene: TRBV5-1; clone size: NA
CDR3 protein: CALLGSGARQETQYF; CDR3 DNA: TGTGCCTTGTTGGGGAGCGGGGCCCGACAAGAGACCCAGTACTTC; D gene: TRBD2; J gene: TRBJ2-5; V gene: TRBV30; clone size: NA
CDR3 protein: CASSIAGALPQPLYF; CDR3 DNA: TGTGCCAGCAGTATAGCGGGGGCCTTGCCTCAGCCCCTGTATTTT; D gene: TRBD2; J gene: TRBJ2-3; V gene: TRBV5-4; clone size: few
CDR3 protein: CASTPLRGSNEKLFF; CDR3 DNA: TGTGCCAGTACTCCCCTGAGGGGGTCGAATGAAAAACTGTTTTTT; D gene: NA; J gene: TRBJ1-4; V gene: TRBV19; clone size: few
CDR3 protein: CASSFDQRNTEAFF; CDR3 DNA: TGTGCCAGCAGCTTTGACCAGCGGAACACTGAAGCTTTCTTT; D gene: NA; J gene: TRBJ1-1; V gene: TRBV7-2; clone size: once
CDR3 protein: CASSLEPAYEQYF; CDR3 DNA: TGTGCCAGCAGCTTGGAGCCGGCCTACGAGCAGTACTTC; D gene: NA; J gene: TRBJ2-7; V gene: TRBV7-8; clone size: few
CDR3 protein: CASSHFGRGNTEAFF; CDR3 DNA: TGTGCCAGCAGCCATTTCGGCCGGGGGAACACTGAAGCTTTCTTT; D gene: NA; J gene: TRBJ1-1; V gene: TRBV27; clone size: NA
CDR3 protein: CASSLGGLAGEQFF; CDR3 DNA: TGTGCCAGCAGCCTCGGGGGACTAGCGGGTGAGCAGTTCTTC; D gene: TRBD2; J gene: TRBJ2-1; V gene: TRBV4-2; clone size: NA
CDR3 protein: CSVQRDRVGNEQFF; CDR3 DNA: TGCAGCGTCCAACGGGACAGGGTAGGGAATGAGCAGTTCTTC; D gene: TRBD1; J gene: TRBJ2-1; V gene: TRBV29-1; clone size: NA
CDR3 protein: CSVGRDRPANTQYF; CDR3 DNA: TGCAGCGTTGGACGGGACAGGCCGGCAAATACGCAGTATTTT; D gene: TRBD1; J gene: TRBJ2-3; V gene: TRBV29-1; clone size: NA
CDR3 protein: CASSIEGSGSNEQFF; CDR3 DNA: TGTGCCAGTAGTATAGAGGGGAGCGGGAGTAATGAGCAGTTCTTC; D gene: TRBD2; J gene: TRBJ2-1; V gene: TRBV19; clone size: NA
CDR3 protein: CSVSGSYEQYF; CDR3 DNA: TGCAGCGTCTCAGGGTCGTACGAGCAGTACTTC; D gene: NA; J gene: TRBJ2-7; V gene: TRBV29-1; clone size: NA